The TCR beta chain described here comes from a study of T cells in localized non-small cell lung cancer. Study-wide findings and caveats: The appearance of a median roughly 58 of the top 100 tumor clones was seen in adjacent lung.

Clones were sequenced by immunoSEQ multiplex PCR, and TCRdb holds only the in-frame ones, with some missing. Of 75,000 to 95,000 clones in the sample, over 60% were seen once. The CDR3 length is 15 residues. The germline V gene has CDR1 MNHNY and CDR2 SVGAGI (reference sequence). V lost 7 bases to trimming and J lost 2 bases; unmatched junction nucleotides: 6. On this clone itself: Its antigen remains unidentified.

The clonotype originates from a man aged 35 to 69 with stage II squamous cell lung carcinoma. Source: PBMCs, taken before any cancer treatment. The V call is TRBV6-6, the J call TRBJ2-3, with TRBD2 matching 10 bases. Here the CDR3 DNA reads TGTGCCAGCACCCAGACTAGCGGGTTCACAGATACGCAGTATTTT. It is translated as CASTQTSGFTDTQYF.